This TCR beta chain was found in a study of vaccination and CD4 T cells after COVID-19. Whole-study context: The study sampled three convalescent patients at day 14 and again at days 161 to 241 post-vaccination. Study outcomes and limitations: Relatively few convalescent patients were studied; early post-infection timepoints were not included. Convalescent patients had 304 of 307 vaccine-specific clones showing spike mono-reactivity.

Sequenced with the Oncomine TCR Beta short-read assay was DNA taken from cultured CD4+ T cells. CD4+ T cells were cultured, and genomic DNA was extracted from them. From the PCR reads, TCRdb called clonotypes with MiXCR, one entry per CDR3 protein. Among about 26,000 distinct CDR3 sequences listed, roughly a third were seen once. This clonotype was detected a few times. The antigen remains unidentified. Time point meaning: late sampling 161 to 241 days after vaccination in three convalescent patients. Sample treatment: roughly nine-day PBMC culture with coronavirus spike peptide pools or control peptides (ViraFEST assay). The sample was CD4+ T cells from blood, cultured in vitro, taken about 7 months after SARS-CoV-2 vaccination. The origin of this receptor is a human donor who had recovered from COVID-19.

In nucleotides, the CDR3 is TGTGCCAGCAGCTTAGATTCTAGGGGTCGTGGCCAGTACTTC. Protein sequence: CASSLDSRGRGQYF. The V and J genes are TRBV7-2 and TRBJ2-5; TRBD1 might be the D (5 bases). V shed 1 base and J shed 10 bases, with 16 bases lying between them. Germline lookup yields CDR1 SGHTA and CDR2 FQGNSA. CDR3 length equals 14 residues.